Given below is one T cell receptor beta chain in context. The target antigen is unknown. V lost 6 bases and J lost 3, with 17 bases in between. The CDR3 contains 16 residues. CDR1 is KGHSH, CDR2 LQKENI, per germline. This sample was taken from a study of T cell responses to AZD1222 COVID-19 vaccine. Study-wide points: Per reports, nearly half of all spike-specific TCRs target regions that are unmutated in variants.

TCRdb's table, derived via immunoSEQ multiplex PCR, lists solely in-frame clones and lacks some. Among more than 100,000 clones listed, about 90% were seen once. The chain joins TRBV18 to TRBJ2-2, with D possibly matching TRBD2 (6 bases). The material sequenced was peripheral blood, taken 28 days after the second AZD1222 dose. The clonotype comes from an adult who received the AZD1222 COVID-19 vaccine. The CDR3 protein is CASSLNGGDYTGELFF. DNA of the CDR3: TGTGCCAGCTCCCTAAACGGGGGAGATTACACCGGGGAGCTGTTTTTT.